This T cell receptor beta chain appears in the sequencing data of a study of glioma-infiltrating T cells after dendritic cell vaccination. Study-level information: Glioblastoma patients came from Phase I and II dendritic cell vaccination trials. The vaccine used monocyte-derived dendritic cells pulsed overnight with autologous tumor lysate. Study-level results: Higher pretreatment TIL content predicted longer progression-free time and survival.

The method was immunoSEQ multiplex PCR; TCRdb's version includes in-frame clones alone and lacks a portion of them. The repertoire includes roughly 100,000 clones, roughly four fifths of them detected once, and about 6.8% sits in the top ten. Trimming left V 5 bases short and J 1 base short, with 8 bases between. The CDR3 is made up of 14 amino acids. The germline V gene has CDR1 LNHDA and CDR2 SQIVND (reference sequence). Time point denoted: after dendritic cell vaccination, including at tumor progression/relapse. As for this clone: The antigen is not known.

The chain recombines TRBV19 with TRBJ2-2; D possibly corresponds to TRBD2 (5 bases). Material: blood, obtained after dendritic cell vaccination. The source is a human donor with glioblastoma. CDR3 protein: CASSSGKNTGELFF. CDR3 DNA: TGTGCCAGTAGTTCCGGGAAGAACACCGGGGAGCTGTTTTTT. Drawing the rest from reference TRBV19 and TRBJ2-2, the complete variable domain is DGGITQSPKYLFRKEGQNVTLSCEQNLNHDAMYWYRQDPGQGLRLIYYSQIVNDFQKGDIAEGYSVSREKKESFPLTVTSAQKNPTAFYLCASSSGKNTGELFFGEGSRLTVL.